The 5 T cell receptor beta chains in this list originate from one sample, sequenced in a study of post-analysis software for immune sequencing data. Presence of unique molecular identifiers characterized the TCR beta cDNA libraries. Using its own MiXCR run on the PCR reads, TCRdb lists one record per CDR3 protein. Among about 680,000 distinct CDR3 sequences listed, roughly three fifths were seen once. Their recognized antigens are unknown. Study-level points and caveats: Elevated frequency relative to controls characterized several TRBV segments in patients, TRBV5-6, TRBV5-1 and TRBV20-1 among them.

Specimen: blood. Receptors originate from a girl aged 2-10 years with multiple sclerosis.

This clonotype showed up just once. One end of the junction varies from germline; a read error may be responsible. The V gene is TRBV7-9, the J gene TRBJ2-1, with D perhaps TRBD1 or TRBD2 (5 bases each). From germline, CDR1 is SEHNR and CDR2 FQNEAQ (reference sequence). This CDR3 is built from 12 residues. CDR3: CASTLGTGEQFF. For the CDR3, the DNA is TGTGCCAGCACCTTAGGGACCGGCGAGCAGTTCTTC.

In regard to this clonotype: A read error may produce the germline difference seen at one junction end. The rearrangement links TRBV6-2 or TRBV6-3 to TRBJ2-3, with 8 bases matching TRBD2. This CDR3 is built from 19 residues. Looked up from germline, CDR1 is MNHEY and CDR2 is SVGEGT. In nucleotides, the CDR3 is TGTGCCAGCAGCTACTCAGAGCGGGGGTACCGAAAACTCACAGATACGCAGTATTTT. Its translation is CASSYSERGYRKLTDTQYF.

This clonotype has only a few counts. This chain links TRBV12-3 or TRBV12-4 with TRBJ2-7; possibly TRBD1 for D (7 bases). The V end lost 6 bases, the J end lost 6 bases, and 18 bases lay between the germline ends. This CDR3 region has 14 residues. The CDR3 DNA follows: TGTGCCAGCAGCCCAGGGGGGAGAATCGGCGAGCAGTACTTC. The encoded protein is CASSPGGRIGEQYF.

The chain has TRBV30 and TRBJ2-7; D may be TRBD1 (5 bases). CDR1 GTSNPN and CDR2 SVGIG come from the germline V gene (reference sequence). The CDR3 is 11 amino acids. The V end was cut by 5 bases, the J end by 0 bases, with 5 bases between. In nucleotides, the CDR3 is TGTGCCTGGGACAGCTCCTACGAGCAGTACTTC. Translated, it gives CAWDSSYEQYF.

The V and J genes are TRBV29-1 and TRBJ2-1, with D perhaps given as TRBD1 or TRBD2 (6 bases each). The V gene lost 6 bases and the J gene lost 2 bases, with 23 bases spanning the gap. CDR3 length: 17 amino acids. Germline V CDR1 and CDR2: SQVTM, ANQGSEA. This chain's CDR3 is CSVTAPRERGPYNEQFF. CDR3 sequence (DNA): TGCAGCGTAACCGCCCCCCGAGAACGGGGGCCCTACAATGAGCAGTTCTTC.